The text below deals with one TCR beta chain. Its cognate antigen has yet to be identified. Qualities for individual bases were not recorded, and no much larger clone is one base off. The record originates from a study of blood T cell repertoires in COVID-19 (dated by TCRdb to about 2020). Regarding the study in general: Samples covering the acute and convalescent phases of COVID-19 were provided by collaborators in the United States, Italy and Spain. The material from the prospective study consisted of cDNA or gDNA derived from T cells, B-cell-depleted T cells, or PBMCs. Subjects who had been exposed to COVID-19, were actively infected with it, or had recovered from it provided the deeply sampled blood TCRbeta repertoires that made up the dataset. The repertoires were released in a freely available public database meant as a resource for research on the immune response to SARS-CoV-2. Samples were obtained from the ongoing ImmuneRACE study (first 160 participants) and from approximately 1,200 subjects provided by 6 global collaborators. Nearly every sample came with metadata listing a de-identified subject ID, COVID-19 status, age in years and sex. Where available, HLA class I and class II types were obtained from metadata supplied by the sample provider rather than from assay-based typing. Overall study results and their limits: The amount of clinical and demographic metadata varied by source and participant and was provided uncurated.

There are 16 amino acids in the CDR3, from cysteine to phenylalanine inclusive. Kept here is only the CDR3 DNA, which spans 48 bases and is read in frame from base 1. Between the V and J ends, shortened by 4 bases and 1 base respectively, the junction contains 12 bases. According to the germline V gene (reference sequence), CDR1 reads SGHKS and CDR2 reads YYEKEE. Participants in the prospective study were enrolled through a virtual design, were aged roughly 18 to 100 years, and lived in approximately 25 United States geographic areas. In the prospective study, participants were assigned to cohorts based on the clinical history participants reported in a screening survey and a study questionnaire. Each participant in the prospective study had whole blood, serum and a nasopharyngeal or oropharyngeal swab collected by mobile phlebotomists. Additional blood draws and questionnaires over an approximately 2-month period could optionally be provided by prospective study participants. Before DNA extraction, prospective study blood samples were shipped either frozen or at room temperature.

TCRbeta CDR3 regions were amplified from genomic DNA using the immunoSEQ Assay, a bias-controlled multiplex PCR. Per the original workflow: Within the assay, amplification of reference gene primers was used to estimate how many nucleated cells each sample contained. To quantify the absolute abundance of each unique TCRbeta CDR3 rearrangement, sequence reads were collapsed and filtered. Productive Simpson clonality was computed per sample as the square root of Simpson's diversity index over productive rearrangements. TCRdb's version of the immuneACCESS table is confined to in-frame rearrangements and falls short of the full clone set. An unresolved V gene accounts for under half of the shortfall where checked; the remainder is of unknown origin. V and J calls and clone size are as listed in that table; D and trimming were resolved from the DNA. Present in this sample are hundreds of thousands of clones, 90% of which were seen just once. The ten largest clones capture about 1.8% of the sample.

The sample comprised PBMCs or T cells enriched from blood (not recorded which). The chain links TRBV5-5 with TRBJ2-6; tentative D gene TRBD2, with 5 bases matching. The TCR was taken from a woman aged 18-29 years with acute COVID-19. The DNA reads TGTGCCAGCAGCGAGGGCAAGGGTTCTGGGGCCAACGTCCTGACTTTC. The translation is CASSEGKGSGANVLTF.